This T cell receptor (beta chain) was recorded in a study of T-cell memory formation after mild COVID-19 (dated by TCRdb to 2020 to 2022). With respect to the entire study: TCR sequence clusters from the two donors were largely donor specific. Longitudinal TCRalpha and TCRbeta repertoire sequencing tracked T-cell clones expanding and contracting after mild COVID-19 in a couple of donors. Two young, previously healthy adult volunteers made up the cohort, one male and one female. What the work shows at the level of the full study, not this receptor alone: The study included only a couple of mild cases, and larger cohorts that include severe cases with pre-infection samples were judged to be necessary. Clones contracting from day 15 to 85 had balanced CD4/CD8 phenotypes, while a second wave expanding from day 15 to 37 was biased towards CD4+. SARS-CoV-2 specificity of the second-wave clones peaking on day 37 was not confirmed. Contracting CD4+ clones were located mainly in the CM and EM memory subsets, whereas CD8+ clones were found to be enriched in EMRA. The detection of some responding clones in pre-infection memory suggests that pre-existing cross-reactive memory T cells joined the SARS-CoV-2 response.

TCRdb records Illumina NovaSeq 6000 as the sequencer. Using 5'RACE with constant-segment primers, TCRalpha and TCRbeta cDNA libraries were constructed, with sample barcodes and unique molecular identifiers added in the process. RNA was extracted from every sample with Trizol reagent. Amplification of the libraries took two PCR steps, and the second step added a second sample barcode plus Illumina TruSeq adapters. The libraries were sequenced on an Illumina NovaSeq using 2 x 150 bp paired-end reads. The authors' analysis ran thus. With migec v1.2.7, reads were demultiplexed and then collapsed into UMI-guided consensus sequences. With mixcr v2.1.11, UMI consensuses were aligned to TRA and TRB V and J templates and assembled into clonotypes. Clonotypes were classified as expanded or contracted when called significant by both edgeR and NoisET, with noise models trained on biological replicates. For edgeR calls, the thresholds were a false discovery rate-adjusted p below 0.01 and a log2 fold-change of 1. As an exploratory analysis of dynamics, PCA with hierarchical clustering was applied to max-normalized trajectories of the 1000 most abundant clonotypes. Each responding clone was given a CD4 or CD8 phenotype based on the CD4+ and CD8+ repertoires, which had been sequenced separately. TCRdb trimmed public reads at Q25 via fastp, called clones via MiXCR and kept in-frame beta chains. Every distinct CDR3 protein forms one entry, paired with its most common genes and DNA. The V and J calls shown here were made by TCRdb, not taken from the authors' results. The sample table records some 82,000 distinct CDR3 sequences; about 13% of these occur just once. Of the sample, around two fifths is held by the ten largest clones.

Ficoll-Paque density gradient centrifugation was the method used to isolate PBMCs. This clonotype turned up a few times. Its antigen is unknown. No clone much larger than this one lies a single base away; base qualities are absent. CDR1 and CDR2 were assigned from the germline V gene as LGHNA and YSLEER. The CDR3 covers 14 residues, taking in both the cysteine and the phenylalanine. Of the read, only the CDR3 DNA is kept; its 42 bases are in frame from base 1. V lost 3 bases and J lost 5 bases; the stretch between them is 13 bases long. This sequence uses TRBV4-3 and TRBJ1-1; the D gene is possibly TRBD1, with 5 bases matching. The receptor was isolated from a man between 18 and 29 years old who had mild COVID-19 (a few samples of this study predate the infection). The sample titles of this study are shuffled in the database, so cell type and time point are left out; the donor was told from shared clones. The sequenced sample was PBMCs or a T cell subset sorted from them (not recorded which). The DNA sequence reads TGCGCCAGCAGCCAGATCCAGCAGGGTACTGAAGCTTTCTTT. The encoded protein is CASSQIQQGTEAFF.